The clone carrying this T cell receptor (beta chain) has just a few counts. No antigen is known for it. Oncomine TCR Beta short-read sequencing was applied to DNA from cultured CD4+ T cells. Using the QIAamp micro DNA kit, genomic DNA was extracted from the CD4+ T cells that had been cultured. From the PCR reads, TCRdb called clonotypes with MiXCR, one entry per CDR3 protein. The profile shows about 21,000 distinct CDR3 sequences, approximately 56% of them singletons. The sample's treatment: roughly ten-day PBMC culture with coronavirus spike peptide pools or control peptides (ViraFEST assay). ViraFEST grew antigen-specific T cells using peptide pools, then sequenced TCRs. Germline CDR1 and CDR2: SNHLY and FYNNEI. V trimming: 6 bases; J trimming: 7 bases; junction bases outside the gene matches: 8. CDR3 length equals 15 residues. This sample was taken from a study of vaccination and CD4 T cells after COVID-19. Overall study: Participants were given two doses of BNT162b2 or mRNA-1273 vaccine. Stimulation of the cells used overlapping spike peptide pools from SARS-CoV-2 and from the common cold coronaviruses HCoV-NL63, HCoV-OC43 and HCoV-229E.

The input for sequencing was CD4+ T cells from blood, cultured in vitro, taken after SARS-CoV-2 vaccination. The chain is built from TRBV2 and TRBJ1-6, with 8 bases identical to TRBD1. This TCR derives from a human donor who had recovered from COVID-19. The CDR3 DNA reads TGTGCCAGCAGAGGGGTCACAGGGGGGAATTCACCCCTCCACTTT. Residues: CASRGVTGGNSPLHF.